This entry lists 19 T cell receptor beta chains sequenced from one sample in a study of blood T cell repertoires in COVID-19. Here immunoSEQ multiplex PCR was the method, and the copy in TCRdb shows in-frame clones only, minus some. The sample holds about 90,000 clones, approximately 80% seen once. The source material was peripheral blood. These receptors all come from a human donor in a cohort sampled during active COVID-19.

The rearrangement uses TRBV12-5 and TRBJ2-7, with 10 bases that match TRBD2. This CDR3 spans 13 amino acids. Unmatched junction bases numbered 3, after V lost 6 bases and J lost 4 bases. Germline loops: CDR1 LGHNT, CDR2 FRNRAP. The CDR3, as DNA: TGTGCTAGTGGGCCTAGCGGGGGATACGAGCAGTACTTC. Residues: CASGPSGGYEQYF. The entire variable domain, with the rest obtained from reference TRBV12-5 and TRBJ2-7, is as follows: DARVTQTPRHKVTEMGQEVTMRCQPILGHNTVFWYRQTMMQGLELLAYFRNRAPLDDSGMPKDRFSAEMPDATLATLKIQPSEPRDSAVYFCASGPSGGYEQYFGPGTRLTVT.

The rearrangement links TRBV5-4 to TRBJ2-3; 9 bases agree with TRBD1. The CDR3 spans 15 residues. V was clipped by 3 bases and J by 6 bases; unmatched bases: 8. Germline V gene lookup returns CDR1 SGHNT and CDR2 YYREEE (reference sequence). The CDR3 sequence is CASSSKDRGGDTQYF. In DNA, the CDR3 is TGTGCCAGCAGCTCAAAGGACAGGGGCGGGGATACGCAGTATTTT.

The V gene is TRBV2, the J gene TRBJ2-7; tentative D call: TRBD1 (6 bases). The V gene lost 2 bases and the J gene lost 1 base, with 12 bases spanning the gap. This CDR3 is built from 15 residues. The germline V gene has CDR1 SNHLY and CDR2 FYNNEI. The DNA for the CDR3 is TGTGCCAGCAGTGAACCGGGACAACCATCCTACGAGCAGTACTTC. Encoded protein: CASSEPGQPSYEQYF.

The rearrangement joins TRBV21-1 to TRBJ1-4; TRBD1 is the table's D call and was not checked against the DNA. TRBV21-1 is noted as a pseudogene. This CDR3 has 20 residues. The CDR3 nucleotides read TGTGCCAGCAGCAAAGCCCGGACAGGGAAGAGTCGGGAAACTAATGAAAAACTGTTTTTT. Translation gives CASSKARTGKSRETNEKLFF.

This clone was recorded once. CDR3 region: CASSASGGKGTQYF. Here the CDR3 DNA reads TGTGCCAGCAGCGCCAGCGGGGGGAAGGGGACCCAGTACTTC. V usage is TRBV7-3 and J usage is TRBJ2-5; 9 bases agree with TRBD2. This CDR3 is 14 amino acids long. Germline-derived CDR1 and CDR2 are SGHTA and FQGTGA. After removal of 5 bases from V and 7 bases from J, the junction contained 8 bases not matched to a gene.

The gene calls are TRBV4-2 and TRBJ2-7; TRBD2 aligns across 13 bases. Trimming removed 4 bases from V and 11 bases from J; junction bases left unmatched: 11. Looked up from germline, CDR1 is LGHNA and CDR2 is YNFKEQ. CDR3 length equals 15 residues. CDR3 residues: CASSRSRTSGGVEYF. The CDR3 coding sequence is TGTGCCAGCAGCCGCTCGAGAACTAGCGGGGGGGTGGAGTACTTC.

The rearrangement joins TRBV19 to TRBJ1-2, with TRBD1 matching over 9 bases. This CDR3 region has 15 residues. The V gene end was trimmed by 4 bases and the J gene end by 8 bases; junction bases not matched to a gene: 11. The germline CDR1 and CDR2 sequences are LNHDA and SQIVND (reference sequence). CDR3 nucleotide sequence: TGTGCCAGTAGTACAGGACTTGGACAGGGGCTAGGCTACACCTTC. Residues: CASSTGLGQGLGYTF.

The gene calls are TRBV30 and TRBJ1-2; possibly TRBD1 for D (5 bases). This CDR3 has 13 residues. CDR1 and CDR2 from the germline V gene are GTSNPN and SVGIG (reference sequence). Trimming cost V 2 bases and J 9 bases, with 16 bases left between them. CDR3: CAWSTGTAARYTF. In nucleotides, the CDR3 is TGTGCCTGGAGTACCGGGACTGCGGCCCGCTACACCTTC.

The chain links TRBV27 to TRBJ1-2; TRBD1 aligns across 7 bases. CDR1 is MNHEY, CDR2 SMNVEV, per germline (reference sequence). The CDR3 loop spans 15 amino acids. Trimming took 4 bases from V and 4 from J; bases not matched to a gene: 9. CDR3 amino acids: CASSSATGIAYGYTF. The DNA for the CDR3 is TGTGCCAGCAGTTCCGCGACAGGGATCGCCTATGGCTACACCTTC.

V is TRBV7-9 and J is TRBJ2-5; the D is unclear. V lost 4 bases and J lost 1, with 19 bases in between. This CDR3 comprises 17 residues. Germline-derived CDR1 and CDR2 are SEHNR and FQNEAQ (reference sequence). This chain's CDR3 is CASSSSLVKRIQETQYF. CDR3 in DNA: TGTGCCAGCAGCTCAAGCCTGGTAAAGAGGATCCAAGAGACCCAGTACTTC.

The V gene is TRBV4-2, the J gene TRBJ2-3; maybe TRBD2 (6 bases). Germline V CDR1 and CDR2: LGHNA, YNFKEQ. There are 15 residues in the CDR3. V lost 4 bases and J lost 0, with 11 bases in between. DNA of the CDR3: TGTGCCAGCAGCCCCGGGGGAACTAGCACAGATACGCAGTATTTT. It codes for CASSPGGTSTDTQYF.

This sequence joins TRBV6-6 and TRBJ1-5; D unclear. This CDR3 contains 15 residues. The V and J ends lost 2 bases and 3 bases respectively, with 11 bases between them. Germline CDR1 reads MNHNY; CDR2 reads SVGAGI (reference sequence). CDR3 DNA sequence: TGTGCCAGCAGTTACGGAGGCGGTCTCAATCAGCCCCAGCATTTT. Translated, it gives CASSYGGGLNQPQHF.

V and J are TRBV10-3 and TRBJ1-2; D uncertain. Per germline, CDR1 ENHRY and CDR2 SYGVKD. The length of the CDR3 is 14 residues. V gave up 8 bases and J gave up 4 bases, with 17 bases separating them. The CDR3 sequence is CAISGQSVGYGYTF. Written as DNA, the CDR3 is TGTGCCATCTCAGGCCAATCTGTGGGCTATGGCTACACCTTC.

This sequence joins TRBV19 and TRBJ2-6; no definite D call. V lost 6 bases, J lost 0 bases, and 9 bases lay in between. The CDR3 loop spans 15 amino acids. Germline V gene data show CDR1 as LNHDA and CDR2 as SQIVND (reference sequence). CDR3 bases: TGTGCCAGTAGGAGCCTTTACTCTGGGGCCAACGTCCTGACTTTC. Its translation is CASRSLYSGANVLTF. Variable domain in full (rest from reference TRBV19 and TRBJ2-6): DGGITQSPKYLFRKEGQNVTLSCEQNLNHDAMYWYRQDPGQGLRLIYYSQIVNDFQKGDIAEGYSVSREKKESFPLTVTSAQKNPTAFYLCASRSLYSGANVLTFGAGSRLTVL.

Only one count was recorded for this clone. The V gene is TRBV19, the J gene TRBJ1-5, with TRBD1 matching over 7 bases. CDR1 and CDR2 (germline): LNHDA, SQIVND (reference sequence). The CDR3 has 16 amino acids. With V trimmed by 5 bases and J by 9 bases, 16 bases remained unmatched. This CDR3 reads CASSQNYRGQGRPQHF. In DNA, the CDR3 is TGTGCCAGTAGTCAGAACTACAGGGGCCAGGGTCGGCCCCAGCATTTT.

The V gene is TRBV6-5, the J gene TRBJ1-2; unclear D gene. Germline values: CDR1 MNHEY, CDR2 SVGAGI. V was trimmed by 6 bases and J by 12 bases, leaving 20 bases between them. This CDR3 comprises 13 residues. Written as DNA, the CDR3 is TGTGCCAGCAGATACACCCGGGTCCAGAAGAACACCTTC. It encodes CASRYTRVQKNTF.

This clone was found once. CDR3 sequence: CASTPGRRNEKLFF. Here the CDR3 DNA reads TGTGCCAGCACCCCAGGGCGGCGAAATGAAAAACTGTTTTTT. The V and J genes are TRBV7-9 and TRBJ1-4, with D possibly matching TRBD1 (5 bases). The CDR3 length is 14 residues. V was trimmed by 7 bases and J by 5 bases, leaving 14 bases between them. In germline, CDR1 is SEHNR, CDR2 FQNEAQ (reference sequence).

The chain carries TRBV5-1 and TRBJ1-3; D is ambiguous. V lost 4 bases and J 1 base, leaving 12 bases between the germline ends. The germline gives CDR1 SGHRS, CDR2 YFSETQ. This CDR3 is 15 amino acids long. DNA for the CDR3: TGCGCCAGCAGCCCTACCGTACTTTCTGGAAACACCATATATTTT. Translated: CASSPTVLSGNTIYF.

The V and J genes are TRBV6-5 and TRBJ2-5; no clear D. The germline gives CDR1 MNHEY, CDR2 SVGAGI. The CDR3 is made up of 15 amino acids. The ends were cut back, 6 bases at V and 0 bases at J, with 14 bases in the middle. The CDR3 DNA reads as TGTGCCAGCAGCCCCCTATCGGAGTACCAAGAGACCCAGTACTTC. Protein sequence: CASSPLSEYQETQYF.